Presented here are 20 T cell receptor beta chains from one specimen sequenced in a study of T cell clones after liver transplantation. Their target antigens are unknown. TCRbeta sequences of proliferating CFSE-low MLR cells were labeled alloreactive. Assay: immunoSEQ multiplex PCR; the TCRdb copy retains only in-frame clones and omits some. This sample carries about 5,000 clones, just over 40% of them seen once, and the ten largest clones take more than 10%. The sample was CD4+ T cells from cultured PBMCs. These receptor sequences come from a human patient who received a liver transplant. The graft donor may have contributed some T cells.

The gene calls are TRBV5-1 and TRBJ1-2; D is uncertain. The germline V gene encodes CDR1 SGHRS and CDR2 YFSETQ. CDR3 length: 14 amino acids. Trimming took 3 bases from V and 2 from J, leaving 11 bases between them. The CDR3 nucleotides are TGCGCCAGCAGCTCGGACGGAGAGAACTATGGCTACACCTTC. It codes for CASSSDGENYGYTF.

On this clone itself: This may be a read error: a much more frequent sequence differs by one nucleotide. This CDR3 is also generated by other DNA sequences in the sample. CDR3 sequence: CASSPGPINYEQYF. The CDR3 DNA sequence: TGTGCCAGCTCCCCCGGGCCTATTAATTACGAGCAGTACTTC. The chain links TRBV18 to TRBJ2-7, with D uncertain. The CDR3 runs to 14 residues. Germline CDR1 is KGHSH and CDR2 is LQKENI. Trimming removed 6 bases from V and 4 bases from J, with 16 bases in between.

V is TRBV4-3 and J is TRBJ2-5; D is perhaps TRBD1 (5 bases). This CDR3 has 17 residues. Trimming removed 3 bases from V and 2 bases from J, with 19 bases in between. From germline, CDR1 is LGHNA and CDR2 YSLEER. The CDR3 DNA sequence: TGCGCCAGCAGCCAGGAGAGGACAAGAGGCCTACAAGAGACCCAGTACTTC. It translates to CASSQERTRGLQETQYF.

In the case of this clone: The junction differs from germline at one of its ends, possibly a read error. This chain connects TRBV6-5 to TRBJ1-2, with TRBD1 identical over 7 bases. Germline V gene lookup returns CDR1 MNHEY and CDR2 SVGAGI. The CDR3 extends over 13 amino acids. This CDR3 is CANSTTGSNGYTF. The CDR3 region has the DNA TGTGCCAACAGTACGACAGGGAGTAATGGCTACACCTTC.

This rearrangement joins TRBV19 to TRBJ1-1, with D perhaps matching TRBD1 (5 bases). V was cut by 5 bases and J by 0 bases, with 13 bases left in between. Germline values: CDR1 LNHDA, CDR2 SQIVND (reference sequence). This CDR3 comprises 15 residues. Here the CDR3 DNA reads TGTGCCAGTAGTTCCCAGGGACGGATGAACACTGAAGCTTTCTTT. Translating gives CASSSQGRMNTEAFF.

The V call is TRBV18, the J call TRBJ1-1; no firm D call. V lost 7 bases and J 5 bases, leaving 14 bases between the germline ends. CDR1 KGHSH and CDR2 LQKENI come from the germline V gene. The CDR3 consists of 13 residues. The CDR3 sequence is CASCLGQPTEAFF. The CDR3 nucleotides read TGTGCCAGCTGCCTAGGGCAGCCTACTGAAGCTTTCTTT.

In this sample, this clone turned up a few times. Germline is not matched at one junction end, which may reflect a read error. The chain is built from TRBV7-7 and TRBJ2-3; 8 bases are shared with TRBD2. In germline, CDR1 is SSHAT, CDR2 FNYEAQ (reference sequence). This CDR3 is built from 14 residues. The CDR3 reads CASRPWTSTDTQYF. DNA for the CDR3: TGTGCCAGCAGGCCCTGGACTAGCACGGATACGCAGTATTTT.

V is TRBV9 and J is TRBJ2-1; D could derive from TRBD1 or TRBD2 (5 bases each). Germline loops: CDR1 SGDLS, CDR2 YYNGEE. V was clipped by 4 bases and J by 2 bases, with 13 bases between them. The CDR3 is 15 amino acids. The CDR3 loop reads CASSPGTPAYNEQFF. As DNA, the CDR3 is TGTGCCAGCAGCCCCGGGACCCCCGCCTACAATGAGCAGTTCTTC.

The chain is built from TRBV7-9 and TRBJ2-3; no clear D. V shed 5 bases and J shed 0 bases, with 12 bases lying between them. The CDR3 length is 15 residues. From germline, CDR1 is SEHNR and CDR2 FQNEAQ (reference sequence). The CDR3 DNA reads as TGTGCCAGCAGCCCACTCTTCCATAGCACAGATACGCAGTATTTT. It translates to CASSPLFHSTDTQYF.

This chain connects TRBV5-1 to TRBJ1-1; D is uncertain. The CDR3 contains 14 residues. Trimming removed 6 bases from V and 2 bases from J, with 14 bases in between. CDR1 is SGHRS, CDR2 YFSETQ, per germline. The DNA of the CDR3 is TGCGCCAGCAACAAAGATCCACAAAACACTGAAGCTTTCTTT. Encoded protein: CASNKDPQNTEAFF.

V usage is TRBV4-2 and J usage is TRBJ2-1; 9 bases align to TRBD2. Germline V lookup: CDR1 LGHNA, CDR2 YNFKEQ. The CDR3 has 15 amino acids. J gave up 10 bases and V 0 bases, and 7 bases lay outside the gene matches. The CDR3 DNA is TGTGCCAGCAGCCAAGATCGGGGACTAGCTGTGGAGCAGTTCTTC. Protein sequence: CASSQDRGLAVEQFF.

This clone was observed a handful of times. The rearrangement joins TRBV9 to TRBJ2-2; D gene ambiguous. This CDR3 region has 13 residues. V was trimmed by 6 bases and J by 1 base, leaving 7 bases between them. CDR1 is SGDLS and CDR2 is YYNGEE in the germline V gene. CDR3 sequence: CASKTGNTGELFF. The DNA for the CDR3 is TGTGCCAGCAAAACGGGGAACACCGGGGAGCTGTTTTTT.

The chain couples TRBV28 to TRBJ1-5; weak D call: TRBD1 (6 bases). Germline V gene data show CDR1 as MDHEN and CDR2 as SYDVKM. The CDR3 contains 15 residues. Deletions cut 4 bases from V and 6 bases from J, with 16 bases between. CDR3 sequence: CASSSVDRSGQPQHF. In nucleotides, the CDR3 is TGTGCCAGCAGTTCCGTTGACAGGTCGGGTCAGCCCCAGCATTTT.

The gene calls are TRBV9 and TRBJ1-1, with D possibly TRBD1 on 5 matching bases. V lost 5 bases and J lost 1, with 15 bases in between. The germline gives CDR1 SGDLS, CDR2 YYNGEE. The CDR3 runs 15 residues. CDR3 nucleotides: TGTGCCAGCAGACCCTCGGGGACGGAGAACACTGAAGCTTTCTTT. This encodes CASRPSGTENTEAFF.

This clone is judged medium-sized (0.01 to 0.1%). The chain employs TRBV18 and TRBJ1-2, with D unclear. The CDR3 runs 11 residues. The V end was cut by 8 bases, the J end by 7 bases, with 11 bases between. Germline values: CDR1 KGHSH, CDR2 LQKENI. The CDR3 spells CASRVKGGYTF. The DNA for the CDR3 is TGTGCCAGCCGCGTCAAGGGTGGCTACACCTTC.

This clone was detected only once. V gene TRBV29-1 combines with J gene TRBJ2-3, with 12 bases fitting TRBD1. Germline V gene data show CDR1 as SQVTM and CDR2 as ANQGSEA. The CDR3 is 15 amino acids. The junction had 2 bases not matched to a gene; V was cut back by 1 base and J by 3 bases. The CDR3 region has the DNA TGCAGCGTTGAAGTGGGACAGGGGGCAACAGATACGCAGTATTTT. It yields the protein CSVEVGQGATDTQYF.

This clone was detected a few times. The chain joins TRBV10-3 to TRBJ1-3; D unclear. The V end was cut by 7 bases, the J end by 1 base, with 11 bases between. Germline CDR1 reads ENHRY; CDR2 reads SYGVKD. The CDR3 covers 14 residues. DNA for the CDR3: TGTGCCATCAAAGAATCGGGGTCTGGAAACACCATATATTTT. Amino acids: CAIKESGSGNTIYF.

By proportion, this clone is medium-sized (0.01 to 0.1%). The rearrangement links TRBV5-5 to TRBJ1-2, with D hard to call. The CDR3 loop spans 13 amino acids. CDR1 and CDR2 from the germline V gene are SGHKS and YYEKEE (reference sequence). V lost 1 base and J lost 8, with 12 bases in between. The CDR3: CASSLNWIWGYTF. In DNA form, the CDR3 reads TGTGCCAGCAGCTTGAACTGGATCTGGGGCTACACCTTC.

This chain joins TRBV7-3 and TRBJ2-2, with D unclear. Germline CDR1 and CDR2: SGHTA and FQGTGA. CDR3 size: 13 residues. V lost 3 bases to trimming and J lost 0 bases, with 2 bases between them. The CDR3: CASSFTNTGELFF. CDR3 coding DNA: TGTGCCAGCAGCTTCACGAACACCGGGGAGCTGTTTTTT. Based on the CDR3 plus reference TRBV7-3 and TRBJ2-2, the full variable domain is GAGVSQTPSNKVTEKGKYVELRCDPISGHTALYWYRQSLGQGPEFLIYFQGTGAADDSGLPNDRFFAVRPEGSVSTLKIQRTERGDSAVYLCASSFTNTGELFFGEGSRLTVL.

With respect to this clone: Other DNA sequences in the same sample also yield this CDR3. V is TRBV2 and J is TRBJ1-2; D not resolved. The CDR3 is 13 residues long. Germline-derived CDR1 and CDR2 are SNHLY and FYNNEI. Trimming shortened V by 5 bases and J by 7 bases, and 14 bases separated the two germline ends. In nucleotides, the CDR3 is TGTGCCAGCAGTTTTTCAGGCCTGGGTGGCTACACCTTC. It specifies CASSFSGLGGYTF.